This T cell receptor (beta chain) appears in the sequencing data of a study of graft-versus-host responses after intestinal transplantation. The overall study: Among the recipients, transplants were multivisceral, liver-intestinal, or isolated intestinal.

Concerning this clone itself: The antigen is undetermined.

Study results and caveats: Marrow from the recipient contained GvH clones, some of which had appeared first in ileum or blood. Allografts from individuals with graft-donor T cell macrochimerism displayed high graft-versus-host to host-versus-graft clonal ratios.

Assay used: immunoSEQ multiplex PCR; TCRdb lists only in-frame clones, some missing. This table has tens of thousands of clones, about 90% appearing once. Germline V CDR1 and CDR2: LNHDA, SQIVND (reference sequence). V lost 5 bases and J 2 bases, leaving 10 bases between the germline ends. The CDR3 length is 13 residues. Sequencing used PBMCs, obtained about 330 days after intestinal transplant. This sequence was found in a human patient who received an intestinal transplant, so some T cells may come from the graft donor. The V and J genes are TRBV19 and TRBJ2-7; D is unresolved. In DNA form, the CDR3 reads TGTGCCAGTAGTCCGCCAGGCCCCTACGAGCAGTACTTC. Amino acid sequence: CASSPPGPYEQYF.